This TCR beta chain was identified during a study of blood T cell repertoires in COVID-19. Looking at the study overall: T cells, B-cell-depleted T cells, or PBMCs provided the cDNA or gDNA that served as material.

This clone was detected only a few times. The CDR3 is 15 residues long. Trimming took 0 bases from V and 9 from J; bases not matched to a gene: 8. Germline assignment: CDR1 SGHKS and CDR2 YYEKEE (reference sequence). The authors' processing: Reference gene primer amplification in the assay estimated nucleated cell counts. Profiling relied on immunoSEQ multiplex PCR, and the TCRdb table lists in-frame clones only, not all of them. The DNA was the basis for D and trimming; V, J and clone size are from that table. The data show 67,000 or so clones, with roughly 80% seen just once and under 30% held by the top ten.

This rearrangement joins TRBV5-5 to TRBJ2-1; 8 bases agree with TRBD2. This receptor was obtained from a man between 65 and 80 years old with acute or convalescent COVID-19. Sequences were obtained from peripheral blood. Here the CDR3 reads CASSLETSGAGEQFF. DNA of the CDR3: TGTGCCAGCAGCTTGGAAACTAGCGGCGCGGGTGAGCAGTTCTTC.